A selection of T cell receptor beta chains follows, all from one sample in a study of PD-L1 blockade in urothelial cancer. The assay was immunoSEQ multiplex PCR, and TCRdb's table has in-frame clones only and misses some. The sample consists of over 70,000 clones, over 80% of them appearing once. This specimen was PBMCs, taken around atezolizumab (anti-PD-L1) treatment. The receptor source for this set is a man between 65 and 85 years old with urothelial cancer. CDR3s leave out the opening cysteine and the closing phenylalanine or tryptophan. Each record gives: V gene, J gene, CDR3 protein.

V: TRBV6-1; J: TRBJ1-4; CDR3: ASSESATGWEKLF
V: TRBV6-5; J: TRBJ1-1; CDR3: ASRRGLEGEAF
V: TRBV6-6; J: TRBJ1-6; CDR3: ASSQNSPLH
V: TRBV10-3; J: TRBJ2-7; CDR3: AISESGSGGIYEQY
V: TRBV7-2; J: TRBJ2-1; CDR3: ASSLGGRGNEQF
V: TRBV11-2; J: TRBJ2-3; CDR3: ASTRSTDTQY
V: TRBV6-5; J: TRBJ1-3; CDR3: ASSRGQGGNTIY
V: TRBV10-3; J: TRBJ1-3; CDR3: AISAGQGAGNTIY
V: TRBV7-9; J: TRBJ1-5; CDR3: ASDFGQGIQPQH
V: TRBV2; J: TRBJ2-7; CDR3: ASSEWTNSYEQY
V: TRBV5-4; J: TRBJ2-3; CDR3: ASSSGLAGDTQY
V: TRBV11-2; J: TRBJ2-2; CDR3: ASSWTSGESAGELF
V: TRBV10-1; J: TRBJ2-3; CDR3: ASSEAQRGGSDTQY
V: TRBV11-2; J: TRBJ2-7; CDR3: ASSLGGSEGEQY